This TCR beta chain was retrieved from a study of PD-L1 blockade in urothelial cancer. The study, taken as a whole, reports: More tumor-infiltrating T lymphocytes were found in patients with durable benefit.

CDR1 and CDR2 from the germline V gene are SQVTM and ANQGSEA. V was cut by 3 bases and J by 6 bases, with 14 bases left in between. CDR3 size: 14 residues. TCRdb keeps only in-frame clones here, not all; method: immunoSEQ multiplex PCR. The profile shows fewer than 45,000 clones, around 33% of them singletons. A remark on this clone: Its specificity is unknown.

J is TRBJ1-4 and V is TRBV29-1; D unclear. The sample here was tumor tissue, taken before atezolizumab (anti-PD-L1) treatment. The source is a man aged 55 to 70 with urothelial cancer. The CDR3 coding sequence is TGCAGCGTTGAGCAGGTTAGGGATCATGAAAAACTGTTTTTT. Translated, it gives CSVEQVRDHEKLFF.